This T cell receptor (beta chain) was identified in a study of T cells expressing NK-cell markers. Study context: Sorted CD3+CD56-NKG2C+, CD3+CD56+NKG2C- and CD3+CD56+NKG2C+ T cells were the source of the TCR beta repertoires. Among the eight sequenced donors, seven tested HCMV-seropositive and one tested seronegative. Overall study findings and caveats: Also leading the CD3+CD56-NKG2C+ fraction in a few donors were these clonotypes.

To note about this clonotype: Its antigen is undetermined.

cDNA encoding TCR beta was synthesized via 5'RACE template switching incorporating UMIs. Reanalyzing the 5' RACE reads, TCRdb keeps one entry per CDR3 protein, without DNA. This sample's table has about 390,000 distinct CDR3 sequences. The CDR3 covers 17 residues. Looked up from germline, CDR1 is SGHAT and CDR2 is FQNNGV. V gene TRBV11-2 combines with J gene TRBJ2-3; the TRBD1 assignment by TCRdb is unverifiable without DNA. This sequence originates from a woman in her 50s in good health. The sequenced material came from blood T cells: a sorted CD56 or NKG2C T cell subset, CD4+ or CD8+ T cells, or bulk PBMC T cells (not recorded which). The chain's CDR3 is CASSLIFGGLGTDTQYF.